These 29 T cell receptor beta chains share one sample of origin, sequenced in a study of blood T cells in healthy people across ages. PCR was performed a second time for about 7 to 12 cycles using a sample-barcoded 5' primer and a J-beta primer mix. A single record per CDR3 protein comes from TCRdb applying MiXCR to the 5' RACE reads. The sample includes about 1.7 million distinct CDR3 sequences, 28% seen only once; the top ten take over 7%. Sequenced: blood. The receptor source for this set is a woman in her twenties or thirties in good health.

The V and J genes are TRBV28 and TRBJ1-2; TRBD1 matches at 12 bases. V lost 6 bases to trimming and J lost 3 bases; unmatched junction nucleotides: 8. The CDR3 sequence is 16 residues long. From germline, CDR1 is MDHEN and CDR2 SYDVKM. CDR3 nucleotides: TGTGCCAGCAGCACCCGGGGACAGGGGGCCTACTATGGCTACACCTTC. It yields the protein CASSTRGQGAYYGYTF.

V gene TRBV2 combines with J gene TRBJ2-1; 8 bases agree with TRBD1. Germline V lookup: CDR1 SNHLY, CDR2 FYNNEI. CDR3 length: 15 amino acids. V lost 3 bases to trimming and J lost 3 bases; unmatched junction nucleotides: 4. DNA of the CDR3: TGTGCCAGCAGTGATGGACAGGGACTCTACAATGAGCAGTTCTTC. It codes for CASSDGQGLYNEQFF.

The chain uses TRBV20-1 and TRBJ2-3, with D perhaps TRBD1 or TRBD2 (7 bases each). Germline CDR1 DFQATT, CDR2 SNEGSKA (reference sequence). The CDR3 loop spans 18 amino acids. V was trimmed by 3 bases and J by 1 base, leaving 23 bases between them. CDR3 residues: CSASSLGGGLRRTDTQYF. The CDR3 region has the DNA TGCAGTGCTAGTTCCTTGGGAGGGGGCCTCCGACGCACAGATACGCAGTATTTT.

This clonotype was picked up many times. CDR3 nucleotide sequence: TGCAGTGCTAGAGATCCTAACGGGAGAAGGGCCTACGAGCAGTACTTC. Its protein is CSARDPNGRRAYEQYF. The chain is built from TRBV20-1 and TRBJ2-7; a possible D gene is TRBD2 (6 bases). The CDR3 covers 16 residues. Germline assignment: CDR1 DFQATT and CDR2 SNEGSKA (reference sequence). V was cut by 0 bases and J by 2 bases, with 17 bases left in between.

This clonotype has just a few counts. The chain joins TRBV12-5 to TRBJ2-1; 15 nucleotides agree with TRBD2. The CDR3 runs to 20 residues. CDR1 and CDR2 (germline): LGHNT, FRNRAP. Germline trimming cut 0 bases from V and 9 bases from J; bases unmatched to any gene: 15. CDR3 sequence reads: CASGLVIGTSGRPRTSEQFF. In DNA, the CDR3 is TGTGCTAGTGGTTTGGTGATCGGGACTAGCGGGAGGCCACGCACGAGTGAGCAGTTCTTC.

The genes are TRBV20-1 and TRBJ2-5; 12 bases are shared with TRBD2. The CDR3 is made up of 15 amino acids. The junction had 7 bases not matched to a gene; V was cut back by 4 bases and J by 4 bases. Germline V gene lookup returns CDR1 DFQATT and CDR2 SNEGSKA (reference sequence). The CDR3 bases are TGCAGTGCTACCGGACTAGCGGGGCAGGGAGAGACCCAGTACTTC. Translation gives CSATGLAGQGETQYF.

This chain joins TRBV9 and TRBJ2-1; 7 nucleotides line up with TRBD1. CDR1 is SGDLS and CDR2 is YYNGEE in the germline V gene. V dropped 3 bases and J dropped 2; count of bases not matched to a gene: 5. The CDR3 is made up of 15 amino acids. The CDR3 DNA reads TGTGCCAGCAGCGCGGCCGGGACAGCCTACAATGAGCAGTTCTTC. It encodes CASSAAGTAYNEQFF.

The chain employs TRBV11-2 and TRBJ2-1, with 13 bases aligning to TRBD2. The CDR3 totals 16 residues. J gave up 2 bases and V 10 bases, and 8 bases lay outside the gene matches. Germline V gene sequence: CDR1 SGHAT, CDR2 FQNNGV. CDR3 nucleotide sequence: TGTGCCAACAGTTCGACTAGCGGGGGGACCTACAATGAGCAGTTCTTC. Translating gives CANSSTSGGTYNEQFF.

This clonotype was found many times. This chain joins TRBV29-1 and TRBJ1-2, with no clear D. CDR3 length equals 13 residues. V was cut by 6 bases and J by 0 bases, with 11 bases left in between. Germline loops: CDR1 SQVTM, CDR2 ANQGSEA. As DNA, the CDR3 is TGCAGCGTCCGGGCGTGGGCTAACTATGGCTACACCTTC. Translated: CSVRAWANYGYTF.

This clonotype came up a few times. A clone one base away is much larger, so this may be a read error. J is TRBJ1-2 and V is TRBV12-3 or TRBV12-4, with D possibly being TRBD1 (6 bases). The CDR3 runs 16 residues. The CDR3: CASSLGGRGSGYGYIF. Written as DNA, the CDR3 is TGTGCCAGCAGTTTAGGGGGTAGGGGGTCCGGCTATGGCTACATCTTC.

The chain joins TRBV10-2 to TRBJ1-1; D gene ambiguous. Germline V gives CDR1 WSHSY, CDR2 SAAADI. This CDR3 region has 12 residues. V dropped 10 bases and J dropped 0 bases, with 9 bases sitting between them. The chain's CDR3 is CATIDVNTEAFF. CDR3 coding DNA: TGCGCCACGATTGACGTGAACACTGAAGCTTTCTTT.

There are many counts of this clonotype. The genes are TRBV7-9 and TRBJ2-1; D may be TRBD2 (6 bases). This CDR3 spans 11 amino acids. Trimming left V 6 bases short and J 15 bases short, with 15 bases between. Germline loops: CDR1 SEHNR, CDR2 FQNEAQ (reference sequence). CDR3 protein: CASSNTSSVFF. In DNA form, the CDR3 reads TGTGCCAGCAGTAACACTAGCTCTGTGTTCTTC. Combining the CDR3 with reference TRBV7-9 and TRBJ2-1 gives the whole variable domain DTGVSQNPRHKITKRGQNVTFRCDPISEHNRLYWYRQTLGQGPEFLTYFQNEAQLEKSRLLSDRFSAERPKGSFSTLEIQRTEQGDSAMYLCASSNTSSVFFGPGTRLTVL.

V usage is TRBV20-1 and J usage is TRBJ1-1; D possibly corresponds to TRBD1 (5 bases). This CDR3 region has 10 residues. Germline CDR1 and CDR2: DFQATT and SNEGSKA (reference sequence). V was clipped by 6 bases and J by 6 bases, with 8 bases between them. The CDR3 here is CSAQGPEAFF. The CDR3 nucleotides are TGCAGTGCCCAGGGACCTGAAGCTTTCTTT.

This clonotype has at least ten counts. The genes are TRBV7-8 and TRBJ2-7, with 7 bases aligning to TRBD2. The germline CDR1 and CDR2 sequences are SGHVS and FQNEAQ. The J segment lost 5 bases and the V segment lost 1 base, leaving 8 bases of the junction unmatched. The CDR3 has 15 amino acids. The CDR3 sequence: CASSLDRAGVNEQYF. The CDR3 bases are TGTGCCAGCAGCTTAGACCGTGCGGGAGTTAACGAGCAGTACTTC.

This clonotype was counted at least ten times. The chain uses TRBV7-3 and TRBJ2-3; D is perhaps TRBD2 (5 bases). The CDR3 has 16 residues. V was cut by 5 bases and J by 4 bases, with 19 bases left in between. Germline V gene sequence: CDR1 SGHTA, CDR2 FQGTGA. CDR3 sequence: CASSPREGSVADTQYF. The CDR3 DNA reads TGTGCCAGCAGCCCCCGTGAGGGTAGCGTAGCAGATACGCAGTATTTT.

The rearrangement joins TRBV5-1 to TRBJ2-3, with a tentative D call TRBD1 (8 bases). The CDR3 is 14 amino acids. V lost 5 bases, J lost 5 bases, and 15 bases lay in between. Germline V CDR1 and CDR2: SGHRS, YFSETQ. The CDR3 bases are TGCGCCAGCAGGCCACAGGGGGGGGTAGATACGCAGTATTTT. Protein sequence: CASRPQGGVDTQYF.

This clonotype was seen only a few times. This rearrangement joins TRBV28 to TRBJ1-1; D is unresolved. Germline CDR1 MDHEN, CDR2 SYDVKM. The V end was cut by 2 bases, the J end by 6 bases, with 19 bases between. The CDR3 totals 16 residues. CDR3 DNA: TGTGCCAGCAGTTTAAGTCCCATCAGGTTGTCTGCTGAAGCTTTCTTT. Encoded protein: CASSLSPIRLSAEAFF.

This chain links TRBV7-9 with TRBJ1-3; D is ambiguous. V was trimmed by 3 bases and J by 0 bases, leaving 9 bases between them. The CDR3 contains 15 residues. In germline, CDR1 is SEHNR, CDR2 FQNEAQ (reference sequence). CDR3 sequence (DNA): TGTGCCAGCAGCTTGGGGTTCGACTCTGGAAACACCATATATTTT. This translates into CASSLGFDSGNTIYF.

This chain joins TRBV7-2 and TRBJ2-3; 8 bases match TRBD1. V lost 5 bases and J lost 0; bases outside the gene matches: 7. Germline V CDR1 and CDR2: SGHTA, FQGNSA. This CDR3 comprises 16 residues. This CDR3 reads CASSRNRQGSTDTQYF. CDR3 coding DNA: TGTGCCAGCAGCCGAAACCGACAGGGGAGCACAGATACGCAGTATTTT.

This clonotype was seen a handful of times. The rearrangement links TRBV5-5 to TRBJ2-7; no clear D gene. V was pared by 4 bases and J by 3 bases, with 17 bases between. In germline, CDR1 is SGHKS, CDR2 YYEKEE (reference sequence). CDR3 size: 15 residues. The CDR3 loop is CASSVSLARHYEQYF. The CDR3 coding sequence is TGTGCCAGCAGCGTGAGTTTGGCGAGACACTACGAGCAGTACTTC.

This clonotype was observed a handful of times. This chain joins TRBV11-2 and TRBJ2-7, with D possibly TRBD2 on 5 matching bases. Trimming shortened V by 3 bases and J by 0 bases, and 12 bases separated the two germline ends. CDR3 length: 15 amino acids. Germline V gene data show CDR1 as SGHAT and CDR2 as FQNNGV. The CDR3 nucleotides read TGTGCCAGCAGCTTGTCCCGCAGCGGCTCCTACGAGCAGTACTTC. It is translated as CASSLSRSGSYEQYF.

This clonotype was picked up a small number of times. Possible read error: a much larger clone is one base away. The gene calls are TRBV2 and TRBJ2-7; 11 positions match TRBD2. Unmatched junction bases numbered 7, after V lost 8 bases and J lost 7 bases. The V gene's germline CDR1 is SNHLY and CDR2 FYNNEI. The CDR3 sequence is 13 residues long. CDR3 sequence (DNA): TGTGCCAGCGGGACTAGCGGATACAATGAGCAGTACTTC. Residues: CASGTSGYNEQYF.

This chain connects TRBV3-1 to TRBJ1-2; TRBD1 matches 9 bases. The CDR3 loop spans 16 amino acids. The J segment lost 0 bases and the V segment lost 3 bases, leaving 5 bases of the junction unmatched. Germline V lookup: CDR1 LGHDT, CDR2 YNNKEL (reference sequence). For the CDR3, the DNA is TGTGCCAGCAGCCAGGGTACAGGGGGCACTAACTATGGCTACACCTTC. Translation: CASSQGTGGTNYGYTF. The variable domain in full, completed from reference TRBV3-1 and TRBJ1-2, reads DTAVSQTPKYLVTQMGNDKSIKCEQNLGHDTMYWYKQDSKKFLKIMFSYNNKELIINETVPNRFSPKSPDKAHLNLHINSLELGDSAVYFCASSQGTGGTNYGYTFGSGTRLTVV.

The chain is built from TRBV27 and TRBJ2-4; unclear D gene. The germline CDR1 and CDR2 sequences are MNHEY and SMNVEV (reference sequence). Trimming took 2 bases from V and 14 from J, leaving 19 bases between them. The CDR3 spans 14 residues. CDR3 nucleotide sequence: TGTGCCAGCAGTTTAATCCCAGGAACCTACGAGGAGTACTTC. It is translated as CASSLIPGTYEEYF.

V and J are TRBV7-2 and TRBJ2-1, with D perhaps TRBD1 or TRBD2 (6 bases each). CDR1 SGHTA and CDR2 FQGNSA come from the germline V gene. V was clipped by 4 bases and J by 7 bases, with 20 bases between them. The CDR3 is 16 amino acids. CDR3: CASSSDWGAGVNEQFF. CDR3 DNA: TGTGCCAGCAGCTCCGACTGGGGGGCCGGTGTGAATGAGCAGTTCTTC.

The gene calls are TRBV10-1 and TRBJ2-7; D call uncertain. Trimming pared 7 bases from V and 7 bases from J, leaving 8 bases between. The CDR3 runs to 10 residues. The germline CDR1 and CDR2 sequences are WNHNN and SYGVQD (reference sequence). This CDR3 reads CASNSKEQYF. DNA for the CDR3: TGCGCCAGCAATTCAAAAGAGCAGTACTTC.

This clonotype was counted once. The genes are TRBV13 and TRBJ1-1; 7 positions match TRBD1. Trimming at V came to 5 bases and at J to 1 base, leaving 13 bases not matched to a gene. This CDR3 contains 17 residues. CDR1 PRHDT and CDR2 FYEKMQ come from the germline V gene (reference sequence). In nucleotides, the CDR3 is TGTGCCAGCAGCCCGACAGGGTCCGCCCGTGCGAACACTGAAGCTTTCTTT. It yields the protein CASSPTGSARANTEAFF.

This chain uses TRBV27 with TRBJ1-1; TRBD1 might be the D (6 bases). From germline, CDR1 is MNHEY and CDR2 SMNVEV (reference sequence). This CDR3 is built from 15 residues. V lost 5 bases and J lost 4, with 17 bases in between. The CDR3 coding sequence is TGTGCCAGCAGTGCTCTTCAGGGGTGGCCCACTGAAGCTTTCTTT. Its protein product is CASSALQGWPTEAFF.

This clonotype showed up many times. The chain joins TRBV6-6 to TRBJ2-5; D tentatively reads TRBD1 or TRBD2 (5 bases each). The germline gives CDR1 MNHNY, CDR2 SVGAGI (reference sequence). Trimming pared 8 bases from V and 0 bases from J, leaving 7 bases between. This CDR3 region has 12 residues. The CDR3 bases are TGTGCCAGCGGGACGGACCAAGAGACCCAGTACTTC. This encodes CASGTDQETQYF.